This is a list of T cell receptor beta chains from one sample in a study of OX40 agonist ivuxolimab in advanced cancers. Some clones are missing from TCRdb's copy, which holds only in-frame ones; the method was immunoSEQ multiplex PCR. This sample has around 13,000 clones, with over 60% found just once. The sequencing used CD4+ or CD8+ T cells sorted from blood, collected in a trial of the OX40 agonist ivuxolimab. The source of these receptors is an adult with an advanced solid tumor such as melanoma, head and neck, liver or kidney cancer. CDR3s include the opening cysteine and the closing phenylalanine or tryptophan. Fields, in order: J gene, V gene, D gene, clone size, CDR3 protein, CDR3 DNA. D genes are given only for firm matches. A clone size is listed for some rows: how often the clone was seen (once, few, many), or a class if it is expanded.

J: TRBJ1-1; V: TRBV6-1; D: .; size: .; CDR3: CASSPRDPNTEAFF; DNA: TGTGCCAGCAGTCCCCGGGATCCGAACACTGAAGCTTTCTTT
J: TRBJ1-3; V: TRBV5-6; D: .; size: .; CDR3: CASSLERGGNTIYF; DNA: TGTGCCAGCAGCTTGGAAAGGGGGGGAAACACCATATATTTT
J: TRBJ2-1; V: TRBV19; D: .; size: .; CDR3: CASSIGSIGEQFF; DNA: TGTGCCAGTAGTATTGGTAGCATCGGTGAGCAGTTCTTC
J: TRBJ2-5; V: TRBV6-1; D: .; size: .; CDR3: CASAPWGTQETQYF; DNA: TGTGCCAGCGCCCCTTGGGGCACCCAAGAGACCCAGTACTTC
J: TRBJ1-5; V: TRBV27; D: .; size: .; CDR3: CASSPRGSGPQHF; DNA: TGTGCCAGCAGTCCCCGGGGCTCGGGGCCCCAGCATTTT
J: TRBJ2-5; V: TRBV6-1; D: .; size: few; CDR3: CASCTDQYQETQYF; DNA: TGTGCCAGCTGTACAGACCAGTACCAAGAGACCCAGTACTTC
J: TRBJ2-1; V: TRBV18; D: .; size: .; CDR3: CASSRWDESSYNEQFF; DNA: TGTGCCAGCTCACGGTGGGACGAAAGCTCCTACAATGAGCAGTTCTTC
J: TRBJ1-4; V: TRBV10-2; D: TRBD1; size: .; CDR3: CASRPKGQGVEKLFF; DNA: TGCGCCAGCAGACCTAAGGGACAGGGGGTTGAAAAACTGTTTTTT
J: TRBJ1-1; V: TRBV5-6; D: .; size: .; CDR3: CASSFGDGNTEAFF; DNA: TGTGCCAGCAGCTTCGGCGACGGAAACACTGAAGCTTTCTTT
J: TRBJ2-1; V: TRBV28; D: .; size: .; CDR3: CASSPSVSLGEPSYNEQFF; DNA: TGTGCCAGCAGTCCTTCGGTGTCCCTCGGGGAGCCCTCCTACAATGAGCAGTTCTTC
J: TRBJ1-1; V: TRBV2; D: TRBD1; size: .; CDR3: CASEGQLNTEAFF; DNA: TGTGCCAGCGAGGGACAGTTAAACACTGAAGCTTTCTTT
J: TRBJ2-7; V: TRBV6-6; D: TRBD2; size: .; CDR3: CASSYTSGSMSYEQYF; DNA: TGTGCCAGCAGTTACACTAGCGGGAGTATGTCCTACGAGCAGTACTTC
J: TRBJ2-5; V: TRBV5-4; D: .; size: .; CDR3: CASSPGGGTQYF; DNA: TGTGCCAGCAGCCCGGGGGGCGGGACCCAGTACTTC
J: TRBJ2-7; V: TRBV6-6; D: .; size: .; CDR3: CASSYSTRGGPYEQYF; DNA: TGTGCCAGCAGTTACTCGACCAGGGGAGGACCCTACGAGCAGTACTTC
J: TRBJ2-2; V: TRBV7-9; D: .; size: .; CDR3: CASSLVPAGIGELFF; DNA: TGTGCCAGCAGCTTAGTGCCCGCAGGGATCGGGGAGCTGTTTTTT
J: TRBJ2-5; V: TRBV7-8; D: TRBD2; size: .; CDR3: CASSRLAELQETQYF; DNA: TGTGCCAGCAGCCGACTAGCGGAGCTCCAAGAGACCCAGTACTTC
J: TRBJ1-2; V: TRBV19; D: TRBD1; size: .; CDR3: CASRTDRDYGYTF; DNA: TGTGCCAGTAGGACCGACAGGGACTATGGCTACACCTTC
J: TRBJ1-2; V: TRBV10-3; D: TRBD1; size: .; CDR3: CAISESRQGNYGYTF; DNA: TGTGCCATCAGTGAGTCGAGACAGGGGAACTATGGCTACACCTTC
J: TRBJ2-3; V: TRBV27; D: .; size: .; CDR3: CASSLVTSTDTQYF; DNA: TGTGCCAGCAGTTTAGTCACTAGCACAGATACGCAGTATTTT
J: TRBJ2-1; V: TRBV29-1; D: TRBD2; size: .; CDR3: CSVDNGVQTSTYNEQFF; DNA: TGCAGCGTTGACAATGGGGTCCAGACTAGCACCTACAATGAGCAGTTCTTC
J: TRBJ2-3; V: TRBV15; D: .; size: .; CDR3: CATSVPGREDTQYF; DNA: TGTGCCACCAGCGTCCCAGGGAGAGAAGATACGCAGTATTTT
J: TRBJ2-3; V: TRBV2; D: .; size: .; CDR3: CASSEYGTSRTDTQYF; DNA: TGTGCCAGCAGTGAATACGGGACCAGTCGCACAGATACGCAGTATTTT
J: TRBJ1-2; V: TRBV9; D: .; size: .; CDR3: CASSAYGGYGYTF; DNA: TGTGCCAGCAGCGCGTACGGAGGTTATGGCTACACCTTC
J: TRBJ1-3; V: TRBV15; D: .; size: .; CDR3: CATSREPENFGNTIYF; DNA: TGTGCCACCAGCAGAGAACCCGAGAACTTTGGAAACACCATATATTTT
J: TRBJ1-5; V: TRBV6-1; D: .; size: .; CDR3: CASSEYSAVLVFVSNQPQHF; DNA: TGTGCCAGCAGTGAATACTCCGCCGTGCTGGTCTTTGTTTCCAATCAGCCCCAGCATTTT
J: TRBJ1-2; V: TRBV9; D: .; size: .; CDR3: CASSVRGVGRRSGYTF; DNA: TGTGCCAGCAGCGTTAGAGGAGTAGGACGGAGGTCTGGCTACACCTTC
J: TRBJ1-2; V: TRBV4-1; D: TRBD1; size: .; CDR3: CASNQGGDYGYTF; DNA: TGCGCCAGCAACCAGGGGGGGGACTATGGCTACACCTTC
J: TRBJ2-1; V: TRBV6-4; D: .; size: .; CDR3: CASSDSTVNEQFF; DNA: TGTGCCAGCAGTGACTCAACGGTAAATGAGCAGTTCTTC
J: TRBJ1-2; V: TRBV27; D: TRBD1; size: .; CDR3: CASSRDRAYGYTF; DNA: TGTGCCAGCAGCCGGGACAGGGCCTATGGCTACACCTTC
J: TRBJ2-7; V: TRBV14; D: .; size: .; CDR3: CASSQEPLTEQYF; DNA: TGTGCCAGCAGCCAAGAACCCTTGACCGAGCAGTACTTC
J: TRBJ2-3; V: TRBV29-1; D: .; size: .; CDR3: CSVGEPGTNF; DNA: TGCAGCGTTGGGGAACCCGGGACCAATTTT
J: TRBJ2-7; V: TRBV5-1; D: .; size: .; CDR3: CASSFGGRSHEQYF; DNA: TGCGCCAGCAGCTTTGGAGGGAGAAGCCACGAGCAGTACTTC
J: TRBJ2-7; V: TRBV11-3; D: .; size: .; CDR3: CASSKLQGGEQYF; DNA: TGTGCCAGCAGCAAACTACAGGGAGGAGAGCAGTACTTC
J: TRBJ2-1; V: TRBV19; D: TRBD2; size: .; CDR3: CASSATSGSYNEQFF; DNA: TGTGCCAGTAGTGCTACTAGCGGGAGTTACAATGAGCAGTTCTTC
J: TRBJ2-7; V: TRBV29-1; D: .; size: .; CDR3: CSVVAGNSYEQYF; DNA: TGCAGCGTTGTGGCAGGGAACTCCTACGAGCAGTACTTC
J: TRBJ1-2; V: TRBV7-9; D: .; size: medium-sized; CDR3: CASSLPAHYGYTF; DNA: TGTGCCAGCAGCTTACCAGCCCACTATGGCTACACCTTC
J: TRBJ2-7; V: TRBV28; D: TRBD1; size: .; CDR3: CASSLMYGTGEEGYEQYF; DNA: TGTGCCAGCAGTTTGATGTATGGGACAGGTGAAGAGGGGTACGAGCAGTACTTC
J: TRBJ2-4; V: TRBV30; D: .; size: .; CDR3: CAWSVWDAAKNIQYF; DNA: TGTGCCTGGAGTGTATGGGACGCAGCCAAAAACATTCAGTACTTC
J: TRBJ1-4; V: TRBV18; D: .; size: .; CDR3: CASSPATGPANEKLFF; DNA: TGTGCCAGCTCACCCGCAACAGGTCCCGCTAATGAAAAACTGTTTTTT
J: TRBJ1-1; V: TRBV11-3; D: .; size: .; CDR3: CASSLPGNTEAFF; DNA: TGTGCCAGCAGCCTGCCAGGGAACACTGAAGCTTTCTTT
J: TRBJ2-1; V: TRBV4-2; D: .; size: .; CDR3: CASSQEMPRGQFEQFF; DNA: TGTGCCAGCAGCCAAGAAATGCCCCGGGGCCAATTTGAGCAGTTCTTC
J: TRBJ1-2; V: TRBV5-4; D: .; size: medium-sized; CDR3: CASSLPETIGYTF; DNA: TGTGCCAGCAGCCTTCCGGAAACCATTGGCTACACCTTC